The 12 T cell receptor beta chains presented below share a single source sample, sequenced in a study of T cell responses to AZD1222 COVID-19 vaccine. This table comes from immunoSEQ multiplex PCR, and its TCRdb copy is limited to in-frame clones, with some not included. The sample lists roughly 160,000 clones; around 95% were seen once. The starting material was peripheral blood, obtained on day 0 of AZD1222 vaccination. These receptors came from an adult in good health.

This sequence joins TRBV28 and TRBJ1-1; a weak D match, TRBD1 (6 bases). From germline, CDR1 is MDHEN and CDR2 SYDVKM. The CDR3 is made up of 14 amino acids. Trimming pared 6 bases from V and 3 bases from J, leaving 14 bases between. The CDR3 sequence: CASRPGRQDTEAFF. Here the CDR3 DNA reads TGTGCCAGCAGGCCCGGGAGACAGGACACTGAAGCTTTCTTT. The variable domain in full, completed from reference TRBV28 and TRBJ1-1, reads DVKVTQSSRYLVKRTGEKVFLECVQDMDHENMFWYRQDPGLGLRLIYFSYDVKMKEKGDIPEGYSVSREKKERFSLILESASTNQTSMYLCASRPGRQDTEAFFGQGTRLTVV.

This rearrangement joins TRBV11-2 to TRBJ1-2; D is undetermined. The CDR3 runs to 14 residues. Trimming took off 4 bases at V and 7 bases at J, with 16 bases between the two ends. Germline V CDR1 and CDR2: SGHAT, FQNNGV. CDR3 loop: CASSSWVRGGGYTF. CDR3 in DNA: TGTGCCAGCAGCTCATGGGTTCGGGGAGGTGGCTACACCTTC.

The V and J genes are TRBV5-6 and TRBJ2-3; a possible D gene is TRBD2 (6 bases). The CDR3 extends over 15 amino acids. With 2 bases removed from V and 2 bases from J, the gap between germline ends came to 12 bases. CDR1 is SGHDT and CDR2 is YYEEEE in the germline V gene. CDR3 loop: CASSFPAGLTDTQYF. The CDR3 nucleotides are TGTGCCAGCAGCTTTCCAGCGGGCCTCACAGATACGCAGTATTTT.

This clone was detected once. This chain connects TRBV6-5 to TRBJ1-1; unclear D gene. Germline CDR1 is MNHEY and CDR2 is SVGAGI. Trimming shortened V by 0 bases and J by 1 base, and 9 bases separated the two germline ends. This CDR3 contains 15 residues. CDR3 residues: CASSYSASSNTEAFF. The CDR3 bases are TGTGCCAGCAGTTACTCTGCAAGTTCGAACACTGAAGCTTTCTTT.

The J gene is TRBJ2-3, the V gene TRBV2; 7 positions match TRBD1. This CDR3 is built from 14 residues. Trimming removed 7 bases from V and 0 bases from J; junction bases left unmatched: 4. Per the germline V gene, CDR1 is SNHLY and CDR2 is FYNNEI. For the CDR3, the DNA is TGTGCCAGCAAAGAGACAGGGAGCACAGATACGCAGTATTTT. It codes for CASKETGSTDTQYF. Full variable domain (outside the CDR3, taken from reference TRBV2 and TRBJ2-3): EPEVTQTPSHQVTQMGQEVILRCVPISNHLYFYWYRQILGQKVEFLVSFYNNEISEKSEIFDDQFSVERPDGSNFTLKIRSTKLEDSAMYFCASKETGSTDTQYFGPGTRLTVL.

The chain couples TRBV5-5 to TRBJ2-3, with 8 bases aligning to TRBD1. Germline values: CDR1 SGHKS, CDR2 YYEKEE (reference sequence). V dropped 7 bases and J dropped 11; count of bases not matched to a gene: 9. This CDR3 has 12 amino acids. This CDR3 is CASGSLGQGQYF. The CDR3 region has the DNA TGTGCCAGCGGATCCCTCGGACAGGGGCAGTATTTT.

CDR3: CASSSDSRTEAFF. The CDR3 DNA reads TGTGCCAGCAGTTCGGACAGCCGCACTGAAGCTTTCTTT. V gene TRBV12-3 or TRBV12-4 combines with J gene TRBJ1-1; weak D call: TRBD1 (6 bases). V was shortened by 4 bases and J by 4 bases, with 10 bases between the two germline ends. The CDR3 runs to 13 residues.

The genes are TRBV2 and TRBJ2-7; the D gene is possibly TRBD1 (6 bases). This CDR3 is 13 amino acids long. Germline CDR1 reads SNHLY; CDR2 reads FYNNEI. Trimming pared 6 bases from V and 1 base from J, leaving 10 bases between. DNA for the CDR3: TGTGCCAGCAGAGGGACACAATCCTACGAGCAGTACTTC. Protein sequence: CASRGTQSYEQYF.

The J gene is TRBJ2-2, the V gene TRBV25-1; D remains unclear. CDR1 is MGHDK, CDR2 SYGVNS, per germline. This CDR3 spans 13 amino acids. Trimming shortened V by 4 bases and J by 4 bases, and 7 bases separated the two germline ends. This CDR3 is CASSVITTGELFF. The CDR3 DNA follows: TGTGCCAGCAGTGTTATCACCACCGGGGAGCTGTTTTTT.

This clone was found once. The sample contains more than one DNA sequence encoding this CDR3. The chain employs TRBV7-9 and TRBJ2-3; D not certain. The V end lost 5 bases, the J end lost 6 bases, and 12 bases lay between the germline ends. Germline V gene lookup returns CDR1 SEHNR and CDR2 FQNEAQ (reference sequence). This CDR3 spans 13 amino acids. The CDR3 is CASSPRVTDTQYF. The CDR3 nucleotides read TGTGCCAGCAGCCCGCGCGTAACGGATACGCAGTATTTT.

The chain carries TRBV3-1 (or the pseudogene TRBV3-2) and TRBJ1-2; D remains unclear. CDR1 is LGHDT and CDR2 is YNNKEL in the germline V gene (reference sequence). V was cut by 4 bases and J by 8 bases, with 14 bases left in between. The CDR3 is 13 amino acids. The CDR3 sequence: CASSLTEGGGYTF. In DNA form, the CDR3 reads TGTGCCAGCAGCCTAACGGAGGGAGGGGGCTACACCTTC.

V usage is TRBV7-9 and J usage is TRBJ1-1, with D possibly being TRBD1 (5 bases). Germline values: CDR1 SEHNR, CDR2 FQNEAQ (reference sequence). The CDR3 extends over 14 amino acids. V gave up 6 bases and J gave up 1 base, with 12 bases separating them. The CDR3: CASSLDTTNTEAFF. The CDR3 nucleotides read TGTGCCAGCAGTTTGGACACCACGAACACTGAAGCTTTCTTT.